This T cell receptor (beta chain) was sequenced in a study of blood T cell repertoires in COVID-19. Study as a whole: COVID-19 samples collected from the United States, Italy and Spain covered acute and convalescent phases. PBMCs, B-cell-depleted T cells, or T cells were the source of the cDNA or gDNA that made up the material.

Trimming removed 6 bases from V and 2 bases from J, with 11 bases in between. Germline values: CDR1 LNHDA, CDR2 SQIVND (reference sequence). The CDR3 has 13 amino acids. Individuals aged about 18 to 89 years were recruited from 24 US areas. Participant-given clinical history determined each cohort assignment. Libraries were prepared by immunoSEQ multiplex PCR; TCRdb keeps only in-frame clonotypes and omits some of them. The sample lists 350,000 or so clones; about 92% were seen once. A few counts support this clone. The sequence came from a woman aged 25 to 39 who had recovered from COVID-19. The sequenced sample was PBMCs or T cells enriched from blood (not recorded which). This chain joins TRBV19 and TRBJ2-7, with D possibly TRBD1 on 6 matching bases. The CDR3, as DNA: TGTGCCAGTAGGGACAGCACTACCTACGAGCAGTACTTC. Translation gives CASRDSTTYEQYF.